This T cell receptor (beta chain) was sequenced for a study of blood T cell repertoires in COVID-19. Some clones are missing from TCRdb's copy, which holds only in-frame ones; the method was immunoSEQ multiplex PCR. The table shows tens of thousands of clones, with approximately 80% occurring only once. V was shortened by 5 bases and J by 6 bases, with 11 bases between the two germline ends. Germline CDR1 MNHEY, CDR2 SMNVEV (reference sequence). The CDR3 has 14 residues. The sample holds a few counts of this clone. The source material was peripheral blood. The J gene is TRBJ1-6, the V gene TRBV27; D perhaps matches TRBD1 (5 bases). The sequence came from a man aged 55 to 70 with COVID-19, enrolled during active disease. CDR3 protein: CASSPGDLNSPLHF. Here the CDR3 DNA reads TGTGCCAGCAGTCCGGGGGATCTTAATTCACCCCTCCACTTT.